The 8 T cell receptor beta chains below were found in one sample sequenced in a study of cytomegalovirus exposure and HLA in healthy donors. Both 60 Vbeta primers and 13 Jbeta primers went into the PCR. The assay was immunoSEQ multiplex PCR, and TCRdb's table has in-frame clones only and misses some. The table includes about 180,000 clones, roughly 83% detected once. Source material: PBMCs. The origin of the receptors is a boy aged 2 to 10 in good health and CMV-seronegative.

This clone was counted a few times. This chain connects TRBV5-1 to TRBJ1-1, with 10 positions matching TRBD1. The V segment lost 4 bases and the J segment 1 base; nucleotides outside the gene matches: 1. Germline-derived CDR1 and CDR2 are SGHRS and YFSETQ. This CDR3 has 14 residues. The CDR3 nucleotides read TGCGCCAGCAGCGGACAGGGGGGGAACACTGAAGCTTTCTTT. It yields the protein CASSGQGGNTEAFF.

This clone is a singleton in its sample. This chain links TRBV30 with TRBJ2-3, with 9 bases that match TRBD2. Germline CDR1 GTSNPN, CDR2 SVGIG (reference sequence). The ends lost 4 bases at V and 4 bases at J; junction bases unmatched: 9. This CDR3 spans 15 amino acids. In DNA form, the CDR3 reads TGTGCCTGGACCCTCGGAGCGGGAGGTGCAGATACGCAGTATTTT. Encoded protein: CAWTLGAGGADTQYF.

This clone was counted only a few times. The J gene is TRBJ2-1, the V gene TRBV29-1; 9 nucleotides match TRBD1. Losses at the gene ends were 7 bases for V and 2 bases for J; bases not matched to a gene: 6. The germline CDR1 and CDR2 sequences are SQVTM and ANQGSEA. The CDR3 is 14 amino acids. The CDR3 DNA reads TGCAGCGCGACAGGACAGGGGACCTACAATGAGCAGTTCTTC. This gives the protein CSATGQGTYNEQFF.

The genes are TRBV6-5 and TRBJ1-2; tentatively, D is TRBD1 (6 bases). In germline, CDR1 is MNHEY, CDR2 SVGAGI. The ends were cut back, 5 bases at V and 2 bases at J, with 9 bases in the middle. The CDR3 is 13 residues long. In nucleotides, the CDR3 is TGTGCCAGCAGTCCGACAGGCAACTATGGCTACACCTTC. As protein: CASSPTGNYGYTF.

The count of this clone is one. Other nucleotide sequences in the sample specify the same CDR3. The chain is built from TRBV4-1 and TRBJ2-5; 7 bases align to TRBD2. Germline V CDR1 and CDR2: MGHRA, YSYEKL. The CDR3 totals 16 residues. J gave up 1 base and V 0 bases, and 5 bases lay outside the gene matches. CDR3: CASSQDRWEGQETQYF. In DNA, the CDR3 is TGCGCCAGCAGCCAAGATCGGTGGGAGGGCCAAGAGACCCAGTACTTC.

The rearrangement links TRBV9 to TRBJ2-1; TRBD2 agrees at 15 bases. The germline V gene has CDR1 SGDLS and CDR2 YYNGEE. V was clipped by 3 bases and J by 7 bases; unmatched bases: 5. This CDR3 is 16 amino acids long. The CDR3 DNA sequence: TGTGCCAGCAGCGAGGGGACTAGCGGGAGGACGAATGAGCAGTTCTTC. The encoded protein is CASSEGTSGRTNEQFF.

V gene TRBV20-1 combines with J gene TRBJ1-1; D remains unclear. V was shortened by 5 bases and J by 7 bases, with 11 bases between the two germline ends. The CDR3 is 11 residues long. CDR1 is DFQATT and CDR2 is SNEGSKA in the germline V gene (reference sequence). DNA of the CDR3: TGCAGTGCTCCAGATCGACTTGAAGCTTTCTTT. It is translated as CSAPDRLEAFF.

The chain joins TRBV21-1 to TRBJ1-5. TRBV21-1 is marked as a pseudogene. The CDR3 length is 13 residues. CDR3 sequence: CASSNLCNQPQHF. Here the CDR3 DNA reads TGTGCCAGCAGCAATCTTTGCAATCAGCCCCAGCATTTT.